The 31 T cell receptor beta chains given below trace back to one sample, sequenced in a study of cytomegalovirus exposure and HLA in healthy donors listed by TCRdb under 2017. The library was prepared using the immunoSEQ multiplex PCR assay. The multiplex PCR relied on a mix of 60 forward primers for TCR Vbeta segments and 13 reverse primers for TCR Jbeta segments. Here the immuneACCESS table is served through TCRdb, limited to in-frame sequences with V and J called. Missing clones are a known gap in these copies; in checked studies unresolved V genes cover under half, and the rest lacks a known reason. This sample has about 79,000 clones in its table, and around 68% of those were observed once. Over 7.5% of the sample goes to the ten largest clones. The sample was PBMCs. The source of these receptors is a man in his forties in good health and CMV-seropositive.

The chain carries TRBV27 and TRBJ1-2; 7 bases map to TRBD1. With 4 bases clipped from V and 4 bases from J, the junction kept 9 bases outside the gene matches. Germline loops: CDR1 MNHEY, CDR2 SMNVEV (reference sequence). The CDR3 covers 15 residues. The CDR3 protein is CASSWTGQSSYGYTF. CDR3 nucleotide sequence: TGTGCCAGCAGTTGGACGGGACAGTCCAGCTATGGCTACACCTTC.

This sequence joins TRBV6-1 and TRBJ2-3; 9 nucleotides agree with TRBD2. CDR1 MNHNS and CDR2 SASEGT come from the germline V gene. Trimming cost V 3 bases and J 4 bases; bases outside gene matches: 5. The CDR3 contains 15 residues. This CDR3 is CASSEAGGRSDTQYF. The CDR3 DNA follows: TGTGCCAGCAGTGAGGCGGGGGGGCGGTCAGATACGCAGTATTTT.

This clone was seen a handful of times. Written as DNA, the CDR3 is TGTGCCACCAGCAGAGGGGGACAGGGGATCAATGAGCAGTTCTTC. Translated: CATSRGGQGINEQFF. The rearrangement uses TRBV15 and TRBJ2-1; 10 positions agree with TRBD1. This CDR3 region has 15 residues. V shed 1 base and J 6 bases; nucleotides not matched to a gene: 3. The germline CDR1 and CDR2 sequences are LNHNV and YYDKDF (reference sequence).

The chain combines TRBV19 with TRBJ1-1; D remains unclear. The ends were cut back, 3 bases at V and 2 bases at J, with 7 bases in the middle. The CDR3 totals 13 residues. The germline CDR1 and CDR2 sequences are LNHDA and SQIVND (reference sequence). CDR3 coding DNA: TGTGCCAGTAGTATGGAGCTTAACACTGAAGCTTTCTTT. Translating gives CASSMELNTEAFF. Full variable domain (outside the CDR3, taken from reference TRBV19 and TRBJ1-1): DGGITQSPKYLFRKEGQNVTLSCEQNLNHDAMYWYRQDPGQGLRLIYYSQIVNDFQKGDIAEGYSVSREKKESFPLTVTSAQKNPTAFYLCASSMELNTEAFFGQGTRLTVV.

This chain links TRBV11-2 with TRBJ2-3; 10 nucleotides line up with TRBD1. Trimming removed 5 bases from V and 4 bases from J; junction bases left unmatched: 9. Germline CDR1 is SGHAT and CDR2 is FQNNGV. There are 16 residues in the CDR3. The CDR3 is CASSHGDRGRADTQYF. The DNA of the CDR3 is TGTGCCAGCAGCCATGGAGACAGGGGGCGTGCAGATACGCAGTATTTT.

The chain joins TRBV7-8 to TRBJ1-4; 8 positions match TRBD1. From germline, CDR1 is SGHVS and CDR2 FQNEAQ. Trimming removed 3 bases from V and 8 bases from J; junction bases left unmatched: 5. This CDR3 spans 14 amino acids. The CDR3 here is CASSFGQGGEKLFF. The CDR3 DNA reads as TGTGCCAGCAGCTTCGGACAGGGCGGGGAAAAACTGTTTTTT.

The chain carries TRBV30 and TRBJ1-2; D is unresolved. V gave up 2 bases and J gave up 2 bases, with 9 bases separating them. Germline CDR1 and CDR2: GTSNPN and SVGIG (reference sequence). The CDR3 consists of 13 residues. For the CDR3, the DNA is TGTGCCTGGAGTCAGTCGAGGAACTATGGCTACACCTTC. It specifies CAWSQSRNYGYTF.

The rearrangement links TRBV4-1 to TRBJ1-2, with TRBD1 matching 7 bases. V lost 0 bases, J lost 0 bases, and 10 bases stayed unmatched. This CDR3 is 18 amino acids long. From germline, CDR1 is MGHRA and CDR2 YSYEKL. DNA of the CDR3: TGCGCCAGCAGCCAAGATTGGTCCTCAGGACAGGCTAACTATGGCTACACCTTC. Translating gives CASSQDWSSGQANYGYTF.

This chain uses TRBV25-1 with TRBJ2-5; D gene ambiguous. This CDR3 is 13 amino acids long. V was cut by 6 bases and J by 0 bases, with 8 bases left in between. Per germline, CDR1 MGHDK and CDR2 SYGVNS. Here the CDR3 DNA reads TGTGCCAGCAGGGCAGATTACCAAGAGACCCAGTACTTC. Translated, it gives CASRADYQETQYF.

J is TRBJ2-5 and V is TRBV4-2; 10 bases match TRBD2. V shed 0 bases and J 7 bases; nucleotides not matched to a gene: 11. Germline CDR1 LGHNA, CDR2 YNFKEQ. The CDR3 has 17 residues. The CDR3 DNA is TGTGCCAGCAGCCAAGACCCGCCTAGCGGGGGCGGTCGGACCCAGTACTTC. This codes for CASSQDPPSGGGRTQYF.

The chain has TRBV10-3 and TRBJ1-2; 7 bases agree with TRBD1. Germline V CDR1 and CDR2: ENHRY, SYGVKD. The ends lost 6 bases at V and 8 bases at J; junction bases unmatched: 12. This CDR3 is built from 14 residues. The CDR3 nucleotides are TGTGCCATCAGAGACTCAGACAGGGTGGCCGGCTACACCTTC. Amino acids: CAIRDSDRVAGYTF.

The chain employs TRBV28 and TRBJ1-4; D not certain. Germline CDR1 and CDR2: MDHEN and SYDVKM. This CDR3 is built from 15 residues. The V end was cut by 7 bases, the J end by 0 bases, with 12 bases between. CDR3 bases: TGTGCCAGCATAGATCGTACTTCAACTAATGAAAAACTGTTTTTT. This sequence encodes CASIDRTSTNEKLFF.

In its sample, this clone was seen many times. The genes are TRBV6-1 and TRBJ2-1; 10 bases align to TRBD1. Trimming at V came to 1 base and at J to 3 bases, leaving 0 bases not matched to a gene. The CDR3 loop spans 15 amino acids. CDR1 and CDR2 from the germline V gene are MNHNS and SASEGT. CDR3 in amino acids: CASSEGTGGYNEQFF. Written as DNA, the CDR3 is TGTGCCAGCAGTGAAGGGACAGGGGGCTACAATGAGCAGTTCTTC.

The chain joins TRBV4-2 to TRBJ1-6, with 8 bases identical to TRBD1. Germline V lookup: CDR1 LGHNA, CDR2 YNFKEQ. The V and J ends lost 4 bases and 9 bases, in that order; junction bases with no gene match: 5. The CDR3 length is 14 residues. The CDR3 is CASSPQTGVSPLHF. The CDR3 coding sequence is TGTGCCAGCAGCCCCCAGACAGGGGTTTCACCCCTCCACTTT.

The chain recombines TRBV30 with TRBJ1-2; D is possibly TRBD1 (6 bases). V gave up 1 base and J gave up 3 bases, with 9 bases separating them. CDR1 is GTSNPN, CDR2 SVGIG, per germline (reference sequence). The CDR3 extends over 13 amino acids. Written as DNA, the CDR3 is TGTGCCTGGAGTGATGACAGGTACTATGGCTACACCTTC. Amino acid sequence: CAWSDDRYYGYTF.

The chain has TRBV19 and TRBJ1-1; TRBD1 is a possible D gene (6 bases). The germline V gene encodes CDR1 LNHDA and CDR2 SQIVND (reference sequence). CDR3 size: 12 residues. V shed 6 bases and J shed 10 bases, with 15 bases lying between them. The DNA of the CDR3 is TGTGCCAGTAGCATCAGGGGTTTTCGAGCTTTCTTT. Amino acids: CASSIRGFRAFF.

The CDR3 nucleotides are TGCGCCAGCAGCCATGGACAGGGGTTATACAATGAGCAGTTCTTC. It translates to CASSHGQGLYNEQFF. The J gene is TRBJ2-1, the V gene TRBV5-1, with 9 bases that match TRBD1. This CDR3 region has 15 residues. The germline gives CDR1 SGHRS, CDR2 YFSETQ. V gave up 4 bases and J gave up 4 bases; unmatched junction bases: 6.

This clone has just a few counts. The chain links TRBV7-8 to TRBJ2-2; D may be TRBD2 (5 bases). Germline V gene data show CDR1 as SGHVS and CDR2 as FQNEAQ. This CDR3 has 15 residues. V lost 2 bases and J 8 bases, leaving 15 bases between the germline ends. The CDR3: CASSLSSRRGGELFF. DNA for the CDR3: TGTGCCAGCAGCTTATCGAGCCGCCGGGGTGGGGAGCTGTTTTTT.

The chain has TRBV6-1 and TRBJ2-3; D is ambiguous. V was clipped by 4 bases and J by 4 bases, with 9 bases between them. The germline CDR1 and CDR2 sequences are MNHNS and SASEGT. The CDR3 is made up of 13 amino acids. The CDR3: CASSVLTSDTQYF. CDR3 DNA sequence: TGTGCCAGCAGTGTTCTGACTTCAGATACGCAGTATTTT.

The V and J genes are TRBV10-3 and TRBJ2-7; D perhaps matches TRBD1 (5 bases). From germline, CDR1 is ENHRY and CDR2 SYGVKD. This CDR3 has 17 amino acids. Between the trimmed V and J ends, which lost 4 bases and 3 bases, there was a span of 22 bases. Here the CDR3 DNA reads TGTGCCATCAGTGTAGGGGTCAGGCCCCTCGGGTTCTACGAGCAGTACTTC. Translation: CAISVGVRPLGFYEQYF.

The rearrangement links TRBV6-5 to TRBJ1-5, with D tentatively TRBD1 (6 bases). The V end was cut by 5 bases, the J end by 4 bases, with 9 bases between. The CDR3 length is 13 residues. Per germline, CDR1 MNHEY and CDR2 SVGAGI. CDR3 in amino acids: CASSRTANQPQHF. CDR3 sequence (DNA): TGTGCCAGCAGTCGGACAGCAAATCAGCCCCAGCATTTT.

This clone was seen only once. The CDR3 DNA reads TGTGCCAGCAGTGAAATGGGCCACTCTGGAAACACCATATATTTT. Translation: CASSEMGHSGNTIYF. The chain carries TRBV6-1 and TRBJ1-3; D is unresolved. This CDR3 is 15 amino acids long. The V gene lost 2 bases and the J gene lost 0 bases, with 8 bases spanning the gap. Germline values: CDR1 MNHNS, CDR2 SASEGT.

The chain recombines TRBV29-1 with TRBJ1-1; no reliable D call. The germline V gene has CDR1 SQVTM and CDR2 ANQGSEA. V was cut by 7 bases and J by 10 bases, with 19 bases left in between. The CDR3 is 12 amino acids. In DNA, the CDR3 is TGCAGCGCACATGAGGATACTTCGACAGCTTTCTTT. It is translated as CSAHEDTSTAFF. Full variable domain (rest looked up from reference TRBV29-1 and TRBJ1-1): SAVISQKPSRDICQRGTSLTIQCQVDSQVTMMFWYRQQPGQSLTLIATANQGSEATYESGFVIDKFPISRPNLTFSTLTVSNMSPEDSSIYLCSAHEDTSTAFFGQGTRLTVV.

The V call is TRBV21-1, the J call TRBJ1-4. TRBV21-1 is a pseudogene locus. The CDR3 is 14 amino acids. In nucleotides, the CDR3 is TGTGCCAGCAGCCGGGGGAGGTCTAATGAAAAACTGTTTTTT. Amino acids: CASSRGRSNEKLFF.

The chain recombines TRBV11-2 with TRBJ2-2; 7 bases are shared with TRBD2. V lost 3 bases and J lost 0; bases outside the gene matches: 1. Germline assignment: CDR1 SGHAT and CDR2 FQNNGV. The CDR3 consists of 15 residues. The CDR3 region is CASSFGGANTGELFF. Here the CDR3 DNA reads TGTGCCAGCAGCTTTGGGGGGGCGAACACCGGGGAGCTGTTTTTT.

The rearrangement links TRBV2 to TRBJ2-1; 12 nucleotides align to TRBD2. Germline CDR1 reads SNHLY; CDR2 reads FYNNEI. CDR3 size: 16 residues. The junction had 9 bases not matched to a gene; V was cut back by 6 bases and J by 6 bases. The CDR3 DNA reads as TGTGCCAGCAGCCCCCTAGCGGGGGGGCCCGGCAATGAGCAGTTCTTC. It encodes CASSPLAGGPGNEQFF.

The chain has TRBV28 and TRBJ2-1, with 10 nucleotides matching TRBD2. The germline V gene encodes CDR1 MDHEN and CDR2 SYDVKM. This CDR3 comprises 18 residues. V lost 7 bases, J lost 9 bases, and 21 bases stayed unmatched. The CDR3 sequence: CASTPGGLAGAGEGEQFF. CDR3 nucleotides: TGTGCCAGCACCCCAGGGGGCCTAGCGGGGGCCGGGGAGGGTGAGCAGTTCTTC.

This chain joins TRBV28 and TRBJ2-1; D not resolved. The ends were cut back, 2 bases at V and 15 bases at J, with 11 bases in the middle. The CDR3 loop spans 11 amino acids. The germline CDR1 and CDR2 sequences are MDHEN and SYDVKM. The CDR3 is CASSLTRMRFF. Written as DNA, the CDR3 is TGTGCCAGCAGTTTAACCAGGATGAGGTTCTTC.

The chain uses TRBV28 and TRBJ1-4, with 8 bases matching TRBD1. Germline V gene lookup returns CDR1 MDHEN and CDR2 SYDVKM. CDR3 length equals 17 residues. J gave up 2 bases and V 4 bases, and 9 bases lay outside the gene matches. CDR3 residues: CASSYSPGGSTNEKLFF. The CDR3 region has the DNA TGTGCCAGCAGTTACTCGCCAGGGGGCTCGACTAATGAAAAACTGTTTTTT.

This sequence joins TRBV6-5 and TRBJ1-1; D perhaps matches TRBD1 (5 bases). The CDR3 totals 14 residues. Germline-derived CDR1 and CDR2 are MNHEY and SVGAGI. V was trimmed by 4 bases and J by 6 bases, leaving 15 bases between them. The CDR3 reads CASSSAGRVAEAFF. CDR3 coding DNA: TGTGCCAGCAGTTCCGCAGGGAGGGTGGCTGAAGCTTTCTTT.

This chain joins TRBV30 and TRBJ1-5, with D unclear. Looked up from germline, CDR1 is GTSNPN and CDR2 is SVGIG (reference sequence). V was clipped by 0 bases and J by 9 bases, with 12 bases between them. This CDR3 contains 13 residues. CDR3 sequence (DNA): TGTGCCTGGAGTGTACTTCGGGGTGGGCCCCAGCATTTT. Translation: CAWSVLRGGPQHF.